This T cell receptor beta chain was sequenced during a study of STAT5B mutations in CD4+ large granular lymphocyte leukemia. Overall study: The CDR3 'QG' motif was associated with a particular HLA allele among healthy donors. The study's findings and limits: TRBV06-family usage was enriched in top patient clones (8/27) versus controls (2/35).

About this clone itself: Its antigen remains unknown.

The method was immunoSEQ multiplex PCR; TCRdb's version includes in-frame clones alone and lacks a portion of them. The table has 34,000 or so clones, around 81% seen once; the top ten hold about 4%. The germline V gene encodes CDR1 MNHEY and CDR2 SVGAGI. There are 13 residues in the CDR3. The V end was cut by 4 bases, the J end by 3 bases, with 7 bases between. The sample comprised CD4+ T cells from blood buffy coats. The rearrangement joins TRBV6-5 to TRBJ2-1; D remains ambiguous. The TCR comes from a human donor in good health. The DNA for the CDR3 is TGTGCCAGCAGTTTGGGCCACTACAATGAGCAGTTCTTC. Residues: CASSLGHYNEQFF.